This entry features one T cell receptor (beta chain) sequence. Its antigen is unknown. This CDR3 comprises 13 residues. Germline V gene lookup returns CDR1 WSHSY and CDR2 SAAADI. V was clipped by 3 bases and J by 6 bases, with 9 bases between them. Healthy Caucasian donors formed the entire cohort. The sample originates from a study of identical twins. Whole-study findings and limits: Insertions were reduced in abundant cord blood beta clonotypes but not in memory repertoires. Models came in too low on out-of-frame TCR alpha sharing in monozygotic twins.

TCRdb reprocessed the 5' RACE reads with MiXCR, giving one entry per CDR3 protein. The table shows approximately 300,000 distinct CDR3 sequences, with 8% to 9.5% occurring only once. The data were also submitted as part of a second study, on yellow fever vaccine responses in identical twins.

The sample consisted of CD8+ T cells sorted from blood. This sequence joins TRBV10-2 and TRBJ2-1; D unclear. The TCR was taken from a woman between 18 and 29 years old in good health. As DNA, the CDR3 is TGCGCCAGCAGTGAACTTAATGTCAATGAGCAGTTCTTC. Translation gives CASSELNVNEQFF.